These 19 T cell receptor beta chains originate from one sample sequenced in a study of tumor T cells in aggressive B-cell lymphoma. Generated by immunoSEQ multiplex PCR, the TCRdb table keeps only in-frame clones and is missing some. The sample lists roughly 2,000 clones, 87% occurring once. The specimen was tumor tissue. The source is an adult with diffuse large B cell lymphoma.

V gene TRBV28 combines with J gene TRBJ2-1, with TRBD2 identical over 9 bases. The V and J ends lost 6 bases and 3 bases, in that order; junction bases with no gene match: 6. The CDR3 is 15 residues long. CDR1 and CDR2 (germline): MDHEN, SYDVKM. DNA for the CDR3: TGTGCCAGCAGCGTGGGACTAGCTATCTACAATGAGCAGTTCTTC. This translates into CASSVGLAIYNEQFF.

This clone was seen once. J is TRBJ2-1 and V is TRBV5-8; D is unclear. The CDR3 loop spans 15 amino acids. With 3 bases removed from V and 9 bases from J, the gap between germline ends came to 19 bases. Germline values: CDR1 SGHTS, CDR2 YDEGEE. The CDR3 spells CASSSNAQVQGEQFF. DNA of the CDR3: TGTGCCAGCAGCTCGAACGCGCAGGTTCAAGGTGAGCAGTTCTTC. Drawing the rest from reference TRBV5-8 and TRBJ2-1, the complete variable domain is EAGVTQSPTHLIKTRGQQATLRCSPISGHTSVYWYQQALGLGLQFLLWYDEGEERNRGNFPPRFSGRQFPNYSSELNVNALELEDSALYLCASSSNAQVQGEQFFGPGTRLTVL.

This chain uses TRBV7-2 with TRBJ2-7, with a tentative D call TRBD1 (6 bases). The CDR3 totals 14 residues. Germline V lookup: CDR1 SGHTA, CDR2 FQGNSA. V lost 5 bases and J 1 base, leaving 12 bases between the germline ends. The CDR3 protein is CASSPTGISYEQYF. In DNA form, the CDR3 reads TGTGCCAGCAGCCCCACAGGGATATCCTACGAGCAGTACTTC.

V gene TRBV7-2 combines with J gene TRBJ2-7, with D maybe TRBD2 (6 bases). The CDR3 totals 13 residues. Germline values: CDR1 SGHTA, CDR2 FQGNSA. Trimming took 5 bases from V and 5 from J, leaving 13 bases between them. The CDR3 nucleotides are TGTGCCAGCAGCCAAATACTAGCCAACGAGCAGTACTTC. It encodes CASSQILANEQYF.

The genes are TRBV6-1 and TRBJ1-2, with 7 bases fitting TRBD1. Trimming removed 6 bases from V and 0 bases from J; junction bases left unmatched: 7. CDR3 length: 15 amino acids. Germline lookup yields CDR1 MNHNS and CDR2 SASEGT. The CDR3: CASSDGTDTNYGYTF. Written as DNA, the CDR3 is TGTGCCAGCAGCGACGGGACAGACACTAACTATGGCTACACCTTC.

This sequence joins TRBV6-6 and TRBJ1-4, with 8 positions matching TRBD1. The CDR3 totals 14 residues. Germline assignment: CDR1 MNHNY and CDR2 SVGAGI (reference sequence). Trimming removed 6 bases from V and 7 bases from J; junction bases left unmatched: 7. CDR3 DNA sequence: TGTGCCAGCAGGCCAGGGGGCGGGGGTGAAAAACTGTTTTTT. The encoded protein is CASRPGGGGEKLFF.

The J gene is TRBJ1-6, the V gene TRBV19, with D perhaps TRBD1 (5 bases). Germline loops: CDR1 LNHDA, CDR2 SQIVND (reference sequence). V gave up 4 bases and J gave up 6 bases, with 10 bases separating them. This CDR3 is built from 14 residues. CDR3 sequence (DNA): TGTGCCAGTAGTACCTCCAGGGCTAATTCACCCCTCCACTTT. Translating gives CASSTSRANSPLHF. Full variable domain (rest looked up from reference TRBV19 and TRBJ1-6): DGGITQSPKYLFRKEGQNVTLSCEQNLNHDAMYWYRQDPGQGLRLIYYSQIVNDFQKGDIAEGYSVSREKKESFPLTVTSAQKNPTAFYLCASSTSRANSPLHFGNGTRLTVT.

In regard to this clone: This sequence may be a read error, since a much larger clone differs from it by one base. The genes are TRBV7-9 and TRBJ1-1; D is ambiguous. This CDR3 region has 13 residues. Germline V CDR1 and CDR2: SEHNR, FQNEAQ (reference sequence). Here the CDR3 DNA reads TGTGCCAACAGCGAGACAAAAACCGGTGAAGCTTTCTTT. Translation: CANSETKTGEAFF.

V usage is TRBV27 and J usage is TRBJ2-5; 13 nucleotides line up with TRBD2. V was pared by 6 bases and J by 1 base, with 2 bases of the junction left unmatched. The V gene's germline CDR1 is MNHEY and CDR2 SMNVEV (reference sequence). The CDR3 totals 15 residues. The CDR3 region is CASRRLAGGQETQYF. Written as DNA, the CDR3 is TGTGCCAGCAGAAGACTAGCGGGGGGCCAAGAGACCCAGTACTTC.

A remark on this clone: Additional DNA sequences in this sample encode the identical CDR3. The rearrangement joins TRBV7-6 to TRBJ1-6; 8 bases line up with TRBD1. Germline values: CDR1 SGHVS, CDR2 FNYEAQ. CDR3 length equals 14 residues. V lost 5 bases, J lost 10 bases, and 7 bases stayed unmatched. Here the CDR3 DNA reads TGTGCCAGCAGCATCGGACAGGGTGGGTCACCCCTCCACTTT. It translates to CASSIGQGGSPLHF.

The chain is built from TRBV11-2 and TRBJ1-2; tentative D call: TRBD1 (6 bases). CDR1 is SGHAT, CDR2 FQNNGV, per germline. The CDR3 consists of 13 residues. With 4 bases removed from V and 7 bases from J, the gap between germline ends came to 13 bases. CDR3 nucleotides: TGTGCCAGCAGCTCCGGGGGGACAAGTGGCTACACCTTC. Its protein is CASSSGGTSGYTF.

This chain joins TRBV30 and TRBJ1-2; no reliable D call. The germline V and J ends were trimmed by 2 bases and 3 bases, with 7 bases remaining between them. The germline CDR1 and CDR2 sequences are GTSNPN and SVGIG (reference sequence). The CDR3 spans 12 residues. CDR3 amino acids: CAWSQSDYGYTF. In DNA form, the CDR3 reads TGTGCCTGGAGTCAAAGCGACTATGGCTACACCTTC.

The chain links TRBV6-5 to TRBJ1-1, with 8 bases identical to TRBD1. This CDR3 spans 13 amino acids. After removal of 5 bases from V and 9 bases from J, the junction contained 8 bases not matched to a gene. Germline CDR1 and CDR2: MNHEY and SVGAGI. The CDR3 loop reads CASSPTGGSKAFF. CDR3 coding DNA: TGTGCCAGCAGTCCCACAGGGGGATCTAAAGCTTTCTTT.

The CDR3 loop is CASSFLDREVFAYSNQPQHF. The CDR3 DNA is TGTGCCAGCAGTTTTCTCGACAGGGAGGTATTCGCATATAGCAATCAGCCCCAGCATTTT. The chain couples TRBV28 to TRBJ1-5, with 7 bases aligning to TRBD1. V trimming: 3 bases; J trimming: 0 bases; junction bases outside the gene matches: 17. Germline CDR1 and CDR2: MDHEN and SYDVKM. The CDR3 has 20 residues.

The CDR3 spells CARGAGVVSDTQYF. The CDR3 DNA sequence: TGTGCCAGGGGGGCGGGAGTTGTTTCAGATACGCAGTATTTT. The chain combines TRBV2 with TRBJ2-3, with a tentative D call TRBD2 (7 bases). V was cut by 9 bases and J by 4 bases, with 17 bases left in between. CDR3 size: 14 residues. Germline values: CDR1 SNHLY, CDR2 FYNNEI.

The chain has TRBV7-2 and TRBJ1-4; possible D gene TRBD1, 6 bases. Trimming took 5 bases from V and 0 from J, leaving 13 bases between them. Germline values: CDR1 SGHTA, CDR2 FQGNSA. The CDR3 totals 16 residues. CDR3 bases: TGTGCCAGCAGCCCCCAGACAGGTGCAACTAATGAAAAACTGTTTTTT. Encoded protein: CASSPQTGATNEKLFF.

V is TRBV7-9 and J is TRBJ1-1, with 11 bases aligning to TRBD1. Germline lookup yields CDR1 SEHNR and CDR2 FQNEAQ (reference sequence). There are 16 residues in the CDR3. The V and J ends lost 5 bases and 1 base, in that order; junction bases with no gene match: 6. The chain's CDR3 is CASSPGTGGSNTEAFF. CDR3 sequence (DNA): TGTGCCAGCAGCCCCGGGACAGGGGGATCGAACACTGAAGCTTTCTTT. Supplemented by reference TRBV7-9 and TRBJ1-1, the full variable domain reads DTGVSQNPRHKITKRGQNVTFRCDPISEHNRLYWYRQTLGQGPEFLTYFQNEAQLEKSRLLSDRFSAERPKGSFSTLEIQRTEQGDSAMYLCASSPGTGGSNTEAFFGQGTRLTVV.

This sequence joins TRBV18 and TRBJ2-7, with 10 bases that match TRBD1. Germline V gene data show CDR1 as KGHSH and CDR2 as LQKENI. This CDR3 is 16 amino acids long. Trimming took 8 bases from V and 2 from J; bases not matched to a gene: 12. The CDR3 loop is CASTALGQGMTYEQYF. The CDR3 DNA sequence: TGTGCCAGCACGGCTTTGGGACAGGGGATGACCTACGAGCAGTACTTC.

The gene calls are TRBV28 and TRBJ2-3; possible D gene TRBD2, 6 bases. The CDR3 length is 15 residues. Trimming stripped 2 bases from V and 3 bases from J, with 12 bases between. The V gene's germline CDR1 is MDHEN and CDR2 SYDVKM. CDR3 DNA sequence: TGTGCCAGCAGTTTAGGAAGGGGAGGAACAGATACGCAGTATTTT. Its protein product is CASSLGRGGTDTQYF.